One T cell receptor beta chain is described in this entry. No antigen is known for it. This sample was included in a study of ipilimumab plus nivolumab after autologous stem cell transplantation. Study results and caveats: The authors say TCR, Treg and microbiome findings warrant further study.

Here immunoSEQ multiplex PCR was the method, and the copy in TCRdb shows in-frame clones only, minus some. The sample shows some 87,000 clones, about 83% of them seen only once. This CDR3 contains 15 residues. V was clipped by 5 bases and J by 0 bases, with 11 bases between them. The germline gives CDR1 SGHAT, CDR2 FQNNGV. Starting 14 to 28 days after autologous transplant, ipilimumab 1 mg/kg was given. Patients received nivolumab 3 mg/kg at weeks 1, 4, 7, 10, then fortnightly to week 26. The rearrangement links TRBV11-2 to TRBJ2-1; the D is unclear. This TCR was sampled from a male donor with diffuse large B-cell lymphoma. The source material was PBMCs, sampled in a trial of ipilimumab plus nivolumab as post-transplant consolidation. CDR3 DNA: TGTGCCAGCAGCCAAGTGCTGACCTCCTACAATGAGCAGTTCTTC. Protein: CASSQVLTSYNEQFF.